These T cell receptor beta chains were read from a single sample in a study of response to subunit inactivated influenza vaccine. TCRdb independently ran MiXCR on the RT-PCR reads; one entry per CDR3 protein. The table has about 190,000 distinct CDR3 sequences, roughly 14% seen once; the top ten hold about 28%. Sequenced material: CD8+ T cells sorted from PBMCs, taken roughly 5 days after vaccination. The source is a man aged 50-60 years who received an inactivated influenza vaccine. Both conserved end residues are part of each CDR3. The order of the fields is J gene, D gene, clone size, V gene, CDR3 DNA, CDR3 protein. D genes are given only for firm matches. The size of a clone is reported for some rows only, either as once, few or many, or as a class for expanded clones.

J gene: TRBJ1-1; D gene: .; clone size: .; V gene: TRBV29-1; CDR3 DNA: TGCAGCGTAGAGTCGGCGGACACTGAAGCTTTCTTT; CDR3 protein: CSVESADTEAFF
J gene: TRBJ1-6; D gene: .; clone size: .; V gene: TRBV7-9; CDR3 DNA: TGTGCCAGCGCGGGGGATTCACCCCTCCACTTT; CDR3 protein: CASAGDSPLHF
J gene: TRBJ2-1; D gene: TRBD2; clone size: few; V gene: TRBV5-1; CDR3 DNA: TGCGCCAGCAGCTTGGCCGGTCTAGCGGGATCTCGTTTCCACAATGAGCAGTTCTTC; CDR3 protein: CASSLAGLAGSRFHNEQFF
J gene: TRBJ2-1; D gene: .; clone size: .; V gene: TRBV4-3; CDR3 DNA: TGCGCCAGCAGCCAAGCCCAGAGCTCCTACAATGAGCAGTTCTTC; CDR3 protein: CASSQAQSSYNEQFF
J gene: TRBJ2-5; D gene: .; clone size: few; V gene: TRBV28; CDR3 DNA: TGTGCCAGCAGTTTGCGGGTATTCGGCGAGACCCAGTACTTC; CDR3 protein: CASSLRVFGETQYF
J gene: TRBJ2-7; D gene: .; clone size: few; V gene: TRBV5-1; CDR3 DNA: TGCGCCAGCAGCTTGGAAATGGTCTACGAGCAGTACTTC; CDR3 protein: CASSLEMVYEQYF
J gene: TRBJ1-1; D gene: .; clone size: many; V gene: TRBV4-1; CDR3 DNA: TGCGCCAGCAGCGGGCGGGAGAACACTGAAGCTTTCTTT; CDR3 protein: CASSGRENTEAFF
J gene: TRBJ2-3; D gene: .; clone size: .; V gene: TRBV24-1; CDR3 DNA: TGTGCCACCACCGGGGCCCCTGCTACAGATACGCAGTATTTT; CDR3 protein: CATTGAPATDTQYF
J gene: TRBJ2-7; D gene: TRBD2; clone size: once; V gene: TRBV19; CDR3 DNA: TGTGCCAGTAGTCTTAGCGGGGGAATTACGGGAGAGCAGTACTTC; CDR3 protein: CASSLSGGITGEQYF
J gene: TRBJ2-1; D gene: TRBD2; clone size: .; V gene: TRBV7-9; CDR3 DNA: TGTGCCAGCAGCACCAATAGCGGGAGTCAGTTCTTC; CDR3 protein: CASSTNSGSQFF
J gene: TRBJ2-7; D gene: .; clone size: .; V gene: TRBV24-1; CDR3 DNA: TGTGCCACCCAGCGAGGGGAGGTACCCTACGAGCAGTACTTC; CDR3 protein: CATQRGEVPYEQYF
J gene: TRBJ1-5; D gene: .; clone size: .; V gene: TRBV5-1; CDR3 DNA: TGCGCCAGCAGCTTGGCCGGAGGGAGTTCGCCCCAGCATTTT; CDR3 protein: CASSLAGGSSPQHF
J gene: TRBJ1-1; D gene: TRBD1; clone size: .; V gene: TRBV6-5; CDR3 DNA: TGTGCCAGCAGTTGGGGACAGGCGAACACTGAAGCTTTCTTT; CDR3 protein: CASSWGQANTEAFF
J gene: TRBJ2-1; D gene: .; clone size: few; V gene: TRBV6-2/TRBV6-3; CDR3 DNA: TGTGCCAGCAGTTACCCAGGCTCCTACAATGAGCAGTTCTTC; CDR3 protein: CASSYPGSYNEQFF
J gene: TRBJ2-2; D gene: .; clone size: few; V gene: TRBV4-2; CDR3 DNA: TGTGCCAGCAGCCAAGACGCGACAGGGAACACCGGGGAGCTGTTTTTT; CDR3 protein: CASSQDATGNTGELFF
J gene: TRBJ2-3; D gene: TRBD2; clone size: .; V gene: TRBV4-2; CDR3 DNA: TGTGCCAGCAGCCAATTTAGCGGGGGGGCGGGAGATACGCAGTATTTT; CDR3 protein: CASSQFSGGAGDTQYF
J gene: TRBJ2-3; D gene: .; clone size: .; V gene: TRBV19; CDR3 DNA: TGTGCCAGTAGTATAGCAGGTCTCCGCACAGATACGCAGTATTTT; CDR3 protein: CASSIAGLRTDTQYF
J gene: TRBJ2-1; D gene: TRBD1; clone size: once; V gene: TRBV11-3; CDR3 DNA: TGTGCCAGCAGCTACCGGGACAGCAATGAGCAGTTCTTC; CDR3 protein: CASSYRDSNEQFF
J gene: TRBJ2-1; D gene: .; clone size: .; V gene: TRBV29-1; CDR3 DNA: TGCAGCGTTGAAAGGACTAAGGACAGCCGATCCTACAATGAGCAGTTCTTC; CDR3 protein: CSVERTKDSRSYNEQFF
J gene: TRBJ2-3; D gene: TRBD2; clone size: few; V gene: TRBV19; CDR3 DNA: TGTGCCAGTAGTATCTTAGCGGGACACACAGATACGCAGTATTTT; CDR3 protein: CASSILAGHTDTQYF
J gene: TRBJ1-3; D gene: .; clone size: .; V gene: TRBV29-1; CDR3 DNA: TGCAGCGTTGAAGTGAGCTATGACCTCTCTGGAAACACCATATATTTT; CDR3 protein: CSVEVSYDLSGNTIYF
J gene: TRBJ1-4; D gene: TRBD1; clone size: .; V gene: TRBV25-1; CDR3 DNA: TGTGCCAGCCGGGACAGGGTCGAAAAACCGTTTTTT; CDR3 protein: CASRDRVEKPFF
J gene: TRBJ2-7; D gene: .; clone size: few; V gene: TRBV27; CDR3 DNA: TGTGCCAGCAGTTTATCGTGGGATCACGAGCAGTACTTC; CDR3 protein: CASSLSWDHEQYF
J gene: TRBJ2-7; D gene: .; clone size: .; V gene: TRBV9; CDR3 DNA: TGTGCCAGCAGCGAGAATCTCCATGGCCCCTCCTACGAGCAGTACTTC; CDR3 protein: CASSENLHGPSYEQYF
J gene: TRBJ2-1; D gene: .; clone size: .; V gene: TRBV2; CDR3 DNA: TGTGCCAGCAGTGCAGGCTGGAGTAGCTCCTACAATGAGCAGTTCTTC; CDR3 protein: CASSAGWSSSYNEQFF
J gene: TRBJ2-7; D gene: TRBD1; clone size: .; V gene: TRBV6-1; CDR3 DNA: TGTGCCAGCAGTGAGCGACAGGGTTGGCACGAGCAGTACTTC; CDR3 protein: CASSERQGWHEQYF
J gene: TRBJ2-3; D gene: .; clone size: many; V gene: TRBV20-1; CDR3 DNA: TGCAGTGCTAGAGGGGGAAGGTGGTCAGTAGCAGATACGCAGTATTTT; CDR3 protein: CSARGGRWSVADTQYF
J gene: TRBJ2-7; D gene: TRBD2; clone size: .; V gene: TRBV4-3; CDR3 DNA: TGCGCCAGCAGCCAAGGTCTTAGCGGGATCTCCGAGCAGTACTTC; CDR3 protein: CASSQGLSGISEQYF
J gene: TRBJ2-4; D gene: TRBD1; clone size: few; V gene: TRBV5-6; CDR3 DNA: TGTGCCAGCAGCGGGTTGGACAGGAAAAACATTCAGTACTTC; CDR3 protein: CASSGLDRKNIQYF
J gene: TRBJ2-1; D gene: TRBD1; clone size: many; V gene: TRBV4-3; CDR3 DNA: TGCGCCAGCAGCCAGTACTCCGGGACAGGGGTCTCCACCTTC; CDR3 protein: CASSQYSGTGVSTF
J gene: TRBJ2-3; D gene: .; clone size: few; V gene: TRBV2; CDR3 DNA: TGTGCCATTTCACGGGTGTATTTT; CDR3 protein: CAISRVYF
J gene: TRBJ2-5; D gene: .; clone size: few; V gene: TRBV18; CDR3 DNA: TGTGCCAGCTCCCCCGGGGGACAGAAGTACCAAGAGACCCAGTACTTC; CDR3 protein: CASSPGGQKYQETQYF
J gene: TRBJ2-1; D gene: .; clone size: few; V gene: TRBV27; CDR3 DNA: TGTGCCAGCACCAAGGACGGGATTGGATGGGCCTACAATGAGCAGTTCTTC; CDR3 protein: CASTKDGIGWAYNEQFF
J gene: TRBJ2-1; D gene: .; clone size: few; V gene: TRBV14; CDR3 DNA: TGTGCCAGCAGCCAAGAACTAGGTTACAATGAGCAGTTCTTC; CDR3 protein: CASSQELGYNEQFF
J gene: TRBJ2-7; D gene: TRBD2; clone size: .; V gene: TRBV7-2; CDR3 DNA: TGTGCCAGCAGCTCGCTCGGGACTACCTACGAGCAGTACTTC; CDR3 protein: CASSSLGTTYEQYF
J gene: TRBJ1-2; D gene: .; clone size: few; V gene: TRBV6-2/TRBV6-3; CDR3 DNA: TGTGCCAGCAGTGGCTCCTACCGCAATGGCTACACCTTC; CDR3 protein: CASSGSYRNGYTF
J gene: TRBJ1-1; D gene: TRBD1; clone size: few; V gene: TRBV7-9; CDR3 DNA: TGTGCCACCGTAGGACAGGGGGCGCACACTGAAGCTTTCTTT; CDR3 protein: CATVGQGAHTEAFF
J gene: TRBJ2-2; D gene: .; clone size: many; V gene: TRBV11-2; CDR3 DNA: TGTGCCAGCAGCTTTCCTTCAGGGGTTAACACCGGGGAGCTGTTTTTT; CDR3 protein: CASSFPSGVNTGELFF
J gene: TRBJ1-1; D gene: .; clone size: .; V gene: TRBV6-5; CDR3 DNA: TGTGCCAGCAGTTGGTATCTAGGCGGGGACGGAGCTTTCTTT; CDR3 protein: CASSWYLGGDGAFF
J gene: TRBJ1-3; D gene: .; clone size: few; V gene: TRBV12-3/TRBV12-4; CDR3 DNA: TGTGCCAGCAGTTCCAGCGATATCGTCTCCATTGGAAACACCATATATTTT; CDR3 protein: CASSSSDIVSIGNTIYF
J gene: TRBJ2-2; D gene: .; clone size: few; V gene: TRBV29-1; CDR3 DNA: TGCAGCGTACCAGTGGGTACCGGGGAGCTGTTTTTT; CDR3 protein: CSVPVGTGELFF
J gene: TRBJ1-2; D gene: TRBD1; clone size: few; V gene: TRBV6-1; CDR3 DNA: TGTGCCAGCAGTCGACAGGGGACCAACTATGGCTACACCTTC; CDR3 protein: CASSRQGTNYGYTF
J gene: TRBJ2-7; D gene: .; clone size: .; V gene: TRBV3-1; CDR3 DNA: TGTGCCAGCAGCCAAGATCCTCGGGGGTTCAACTCCTACGAGCAGTACTTC; CDR3 protein: CASSQDPRGFNSYEQYF
J gene: TRBJ2-7; D gene: TRBD1; clone size: few; V gene: TRBV11-2; CDR3 DNA: TGTGCCAGCAGCTTAGGGTTAGGTACAGGGGACTACGAGCAGTACTTC; CDR3 protein: CASSLGLGTGDYEQYF
J gene: TRBJ2-5; D gene: .; clone size: few; V gene: TRBV2; CDR3 DNA: TGTGCCAGCAGTGAAAAGGGGCCTCAAGAGACCCAGTACTTC; CDR3 protein: CASSEKGPQETQYF
J gene: TRBJ2-7; D gene: TRBD2; clone size: few; V gene: TRBV5-4; CDR3 DNA: TGTGCCAGCAGTGGAACCTCCGGGACTACCCCTCATTGGTACTTC; CDR3 protein: CASSGTSGTTPHWYF
J gene: TRBJ2-4; D gene: .; clone size: many; V gene: TRBV29-1; CDR3 DNA: TGCAGCGTTGAGACGGACGGCGAAAACATTCAGTACTTC; CDR3 protein: CSVETDGENIQYF
J gene: TRBJ1-6; D gene: TRBD1; clone size: .; V gene: TRBV7-6; CDR3 DNA: TGTGCCAGCAGCTTAGGGGGACAGGCACCGGGGTTGGGTTCACCCCTCCACTTT; CDR3 protein: CASSLGGQAPGLGSPLHF
J gene: TRBJ2-3; D gene: .; clone size: few; V gene: TRBV29-1; CDR3 DNA: TGCAGCGCCAACACAGATACGCAGTATTTT; CDR3 protein: CSANTDTQYF
J gene: TRBJ2-7; D gene: .; clone size: many; V gene: TRBV7-9; CDR3 DNA: TGTGCCAGTGAGACCGCAGACTACGAGCAGTACTTC; CDR3 protein: CASETADYEQYF
J gene: TRBJ2-2; D gene: .; clone size: .; V gene: TRBV10-3; CDR3 DNA: TGTGCCATCAGGGGATCGAACACCGGGGAGCTGTTTTTT; CDR3 protein: CAIRGSNTGELFF
J gene: TRBJ1-1; D gene: .; clone size: few; V gene: TRBV11-1; CDR3 DNA: TGTGCCAGCAGCCCGGTCGCGGGGATGCTACTCATGAACACTGAAGCTTTCTTT; CDR3 protein: CASSPVAGMLLMNTEAFF